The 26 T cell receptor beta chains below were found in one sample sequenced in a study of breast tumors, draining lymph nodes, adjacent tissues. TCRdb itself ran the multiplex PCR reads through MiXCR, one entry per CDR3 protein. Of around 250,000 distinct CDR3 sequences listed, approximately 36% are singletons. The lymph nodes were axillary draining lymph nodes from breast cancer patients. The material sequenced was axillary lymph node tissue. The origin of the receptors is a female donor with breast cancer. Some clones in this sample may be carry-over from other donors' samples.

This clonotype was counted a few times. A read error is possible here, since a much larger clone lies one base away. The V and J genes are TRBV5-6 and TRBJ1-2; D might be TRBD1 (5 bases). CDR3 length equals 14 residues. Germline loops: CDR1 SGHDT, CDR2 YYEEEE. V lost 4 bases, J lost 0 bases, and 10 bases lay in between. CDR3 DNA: TGTGCCAGCAGCCGACAGCTACCTAACTATGGCTACACCTTC. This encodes CASSRQLPNYGYTF.

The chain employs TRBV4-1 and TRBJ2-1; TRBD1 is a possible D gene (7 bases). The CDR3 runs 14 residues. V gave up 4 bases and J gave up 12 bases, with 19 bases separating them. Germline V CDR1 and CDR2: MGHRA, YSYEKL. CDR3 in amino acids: CASSPGRDSDTQFF. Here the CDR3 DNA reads TGCGCCAGCAGCCCGGGGCGGGACAGCGATACGCAGTTCTTC.

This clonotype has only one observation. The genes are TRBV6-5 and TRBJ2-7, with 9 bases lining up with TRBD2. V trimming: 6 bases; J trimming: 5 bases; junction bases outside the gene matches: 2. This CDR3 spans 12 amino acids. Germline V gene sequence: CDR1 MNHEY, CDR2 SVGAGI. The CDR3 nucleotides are TGTGCCAGCAGACGGACTAGCGACGAGCAGTACTTC. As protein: CASRRTSDEQYF.

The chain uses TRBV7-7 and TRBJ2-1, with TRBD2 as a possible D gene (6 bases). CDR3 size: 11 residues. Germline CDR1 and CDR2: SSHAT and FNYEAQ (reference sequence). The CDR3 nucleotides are TGTGCTAGAAGGGCTAGCGATGAGCAGTTCTTC. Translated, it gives CARRASDEQFF.

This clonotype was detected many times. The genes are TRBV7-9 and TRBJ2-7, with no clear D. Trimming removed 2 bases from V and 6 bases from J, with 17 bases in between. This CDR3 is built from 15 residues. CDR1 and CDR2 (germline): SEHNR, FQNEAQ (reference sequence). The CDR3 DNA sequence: TGTGCCAGCAGCTTACCTTACGCCTCCTTGTCCGAGCAGTACTTC. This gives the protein CASSLPYASLSEQYF.

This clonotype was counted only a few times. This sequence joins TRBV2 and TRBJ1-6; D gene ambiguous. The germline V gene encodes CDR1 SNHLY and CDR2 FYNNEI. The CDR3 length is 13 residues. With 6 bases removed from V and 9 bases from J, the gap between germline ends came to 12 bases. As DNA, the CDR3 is TGTGCCAGCAGGATGGACGACGGTTCACCCCTCCACTTT. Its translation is CASRMDDGSPLHF.

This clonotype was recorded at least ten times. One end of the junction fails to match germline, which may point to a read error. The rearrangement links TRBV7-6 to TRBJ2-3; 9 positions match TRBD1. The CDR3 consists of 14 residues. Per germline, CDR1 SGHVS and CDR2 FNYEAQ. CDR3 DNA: TGTGCCAGCAGCCGAGGACAGGGGACAGATACGCGGTATTTT. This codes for CASSRGQGTDTRYF. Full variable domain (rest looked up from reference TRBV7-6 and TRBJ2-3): GAGVSQSPRYKVTKRGQDVALRCDPISGHVSLYWYRQALGQGPEFLTYFNYEAQQDKSGLPNDRFSAERPEGSISTLTIQRTEQRDSAMYRCASSRGQGTDTRYFGPGTRLTVL.

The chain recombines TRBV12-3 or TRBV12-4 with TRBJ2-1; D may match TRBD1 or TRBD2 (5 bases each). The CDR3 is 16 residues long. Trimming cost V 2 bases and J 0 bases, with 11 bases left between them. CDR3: CASSLFRGGSYNEQFF. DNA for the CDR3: TGTGCCAGCAGTTTATTCCGGGGCGGCTCCTACAATGAGCAGTTCTTC.

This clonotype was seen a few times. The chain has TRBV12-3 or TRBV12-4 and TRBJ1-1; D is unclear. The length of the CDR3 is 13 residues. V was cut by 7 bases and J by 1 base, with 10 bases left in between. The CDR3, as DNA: TGTGCCAGCAACCGGTACAGGAACACTGAAGCTTTCTTT. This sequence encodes CASNRYRNTEAFF.

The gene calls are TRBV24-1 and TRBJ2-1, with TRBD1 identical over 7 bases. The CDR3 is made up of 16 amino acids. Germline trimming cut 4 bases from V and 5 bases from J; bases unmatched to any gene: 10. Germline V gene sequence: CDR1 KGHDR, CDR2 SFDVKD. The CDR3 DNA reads TGTGCCACCAGTGAGACAGGGAGCAAGGTTGACAATGAGCAGTTCTTC. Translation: CATSETGSKVDNEQFF.

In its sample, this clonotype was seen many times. In nucleotides, the CDR3 is TGTGCCAGCAGCTTAGGCCCCCCTCCCCACACCATATATTTT. It specifies CASSLGPPPHTIYF. The genes are TRBV11-2 and TRBJ1-3; D is unclear. The CDR3 is 14 residues long. CDR1 and CDR2 (germline): SGHAT, FQNNGV. Trimming took off 1 base at V and 8 bases at J, with 12 bases between the two ends.

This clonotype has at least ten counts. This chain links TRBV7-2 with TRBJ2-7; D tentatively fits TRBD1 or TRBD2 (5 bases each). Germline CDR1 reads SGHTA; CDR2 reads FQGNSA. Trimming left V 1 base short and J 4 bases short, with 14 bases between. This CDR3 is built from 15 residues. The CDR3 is CASSLGGAKAYEQYF. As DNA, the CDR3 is TGTGCCAGCAGCTTAGGAGGGGCTAAAGCTTACGAGCAGTACTTC.

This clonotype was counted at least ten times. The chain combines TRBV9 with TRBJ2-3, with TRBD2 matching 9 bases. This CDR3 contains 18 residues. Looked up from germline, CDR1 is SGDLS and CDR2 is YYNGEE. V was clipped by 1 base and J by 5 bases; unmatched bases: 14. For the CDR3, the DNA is TGTGCCAGCAGCGTACGAACTAGCGGGCATCACGGGATAGATACGCAGTATTTT. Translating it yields CASSVRTSGHHGIDTQYF.

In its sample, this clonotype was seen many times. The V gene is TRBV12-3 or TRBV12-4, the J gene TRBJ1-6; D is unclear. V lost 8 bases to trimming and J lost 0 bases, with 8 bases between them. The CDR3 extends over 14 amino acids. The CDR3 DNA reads TGTGCCAGCGGGGAGAGCTCCTATAATTCACCCCTCCACTTT. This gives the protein CASGESSYNSPLHF.

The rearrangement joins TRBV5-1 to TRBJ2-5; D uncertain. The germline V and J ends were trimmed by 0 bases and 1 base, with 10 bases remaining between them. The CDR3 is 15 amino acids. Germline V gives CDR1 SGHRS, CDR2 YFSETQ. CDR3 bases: TGCGCCAGCAGCTTGGAGACGCACCTCCAAGAGACCCAGTACTTC. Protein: CASSLETHLQETQYF.

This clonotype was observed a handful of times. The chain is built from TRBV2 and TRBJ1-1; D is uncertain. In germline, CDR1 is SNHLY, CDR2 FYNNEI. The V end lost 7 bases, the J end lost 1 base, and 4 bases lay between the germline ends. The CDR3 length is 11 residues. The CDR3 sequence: CASTRNTEAFF. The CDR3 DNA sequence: TGTGCCAGCACGAGGAACACTGAAGCTTTCTTT.

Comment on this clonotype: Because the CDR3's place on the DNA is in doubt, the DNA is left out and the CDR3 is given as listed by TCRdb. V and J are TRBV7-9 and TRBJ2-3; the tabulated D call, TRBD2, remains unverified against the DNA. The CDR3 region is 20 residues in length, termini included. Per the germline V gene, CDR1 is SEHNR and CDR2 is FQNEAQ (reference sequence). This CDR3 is CAGSFYICSASGRAFDTQYF.

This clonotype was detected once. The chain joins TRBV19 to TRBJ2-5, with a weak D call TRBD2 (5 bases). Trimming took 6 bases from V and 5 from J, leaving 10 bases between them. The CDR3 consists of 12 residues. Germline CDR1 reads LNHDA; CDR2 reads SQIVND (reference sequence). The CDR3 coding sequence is TGTGCCAGTAGGGTCCGAGGGGAGACCCAGTACTTC. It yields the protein CASRVRGETQYF. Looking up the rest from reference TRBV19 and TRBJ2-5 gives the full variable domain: DGGITQSPKYLFRKEGQNVTLSCEQNLNHDAMYWYRQDPGQGLRLIYYSQIVNDFQKGDIAEGYSVSREKKESFPLTVTSAQKNPTAFYLCASRVRGETQYFGPGTRLLVL.

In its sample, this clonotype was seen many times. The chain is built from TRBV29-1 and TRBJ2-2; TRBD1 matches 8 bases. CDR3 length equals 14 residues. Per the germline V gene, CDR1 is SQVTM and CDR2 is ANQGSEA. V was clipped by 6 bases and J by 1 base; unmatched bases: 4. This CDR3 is CSVRTGGNTGELFF. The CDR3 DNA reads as TGCAGCGTCCGAACAGGGGGGAACACCGGGGAGCTGTTTTTT.

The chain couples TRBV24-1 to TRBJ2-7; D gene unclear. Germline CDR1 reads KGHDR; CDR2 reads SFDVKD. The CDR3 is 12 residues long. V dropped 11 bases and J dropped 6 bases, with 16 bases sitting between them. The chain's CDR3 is CASSLSASEQYF. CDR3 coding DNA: TGTGCCAGCAGCCTTTCTGCTAGCGAGCAGTACTTC.

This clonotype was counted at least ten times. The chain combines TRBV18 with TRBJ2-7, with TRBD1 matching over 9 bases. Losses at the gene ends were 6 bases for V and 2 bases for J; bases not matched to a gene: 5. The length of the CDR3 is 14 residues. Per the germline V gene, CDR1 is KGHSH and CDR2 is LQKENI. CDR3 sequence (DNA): TGTGCCAGCTCGGCTGGACAGGGGCCCTACGAGCAGTACTTC. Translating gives CASSAGQGPYEQYF.

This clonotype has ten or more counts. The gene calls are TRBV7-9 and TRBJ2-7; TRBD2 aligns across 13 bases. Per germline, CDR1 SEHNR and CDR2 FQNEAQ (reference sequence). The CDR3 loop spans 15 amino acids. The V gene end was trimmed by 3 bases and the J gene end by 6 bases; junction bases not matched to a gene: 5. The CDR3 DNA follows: TGTGCCAGCAGCTTCCGAGGGACTAGCGGGACCGAGCAGTACTTC. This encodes CASSFRGTSGTEQYF.

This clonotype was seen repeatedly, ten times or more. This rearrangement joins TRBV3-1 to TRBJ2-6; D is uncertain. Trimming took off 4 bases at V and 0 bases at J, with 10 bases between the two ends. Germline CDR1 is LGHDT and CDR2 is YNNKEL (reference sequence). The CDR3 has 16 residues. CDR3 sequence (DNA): TGTGCCAGCAGCCGCACCACGGTCTCTGGGGCCAACGTCCTGACTTTC. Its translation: CASSRTTVSGANVLTF.

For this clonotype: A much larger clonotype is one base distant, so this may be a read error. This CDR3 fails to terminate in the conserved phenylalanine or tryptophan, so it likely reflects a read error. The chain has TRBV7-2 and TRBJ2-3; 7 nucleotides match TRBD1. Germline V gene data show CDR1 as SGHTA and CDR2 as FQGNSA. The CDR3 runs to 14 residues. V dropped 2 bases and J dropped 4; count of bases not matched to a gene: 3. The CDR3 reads CASSLTGVSDTQYL. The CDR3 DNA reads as TGTGCCAGCAGCTTAACAGGGGTTTCAGATACGCAGTATCTT.

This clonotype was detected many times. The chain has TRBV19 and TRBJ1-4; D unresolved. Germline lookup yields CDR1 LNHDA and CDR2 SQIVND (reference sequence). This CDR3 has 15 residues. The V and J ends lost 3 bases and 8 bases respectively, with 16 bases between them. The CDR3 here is CASSIMGRSAEKLFF. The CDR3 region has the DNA TGTGCCAGTAGTATTATGGGCCGATCGGCGGAAAAACTGTTTTTT.

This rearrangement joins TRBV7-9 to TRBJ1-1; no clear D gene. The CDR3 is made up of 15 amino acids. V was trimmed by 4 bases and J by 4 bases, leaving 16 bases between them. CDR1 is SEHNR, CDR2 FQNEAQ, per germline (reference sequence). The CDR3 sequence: CASSSRSSRGTEAFF. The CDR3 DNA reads TGTGCCAGCAGCTCCCGGTCTAGCCGTGGCACTGAAGCTTTCTTT. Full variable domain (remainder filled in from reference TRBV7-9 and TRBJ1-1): DTGVSQNPRHKITKRGQNVTFRCDPISEHNRLYWYRQTLGQGPEFLTYFQNEAQLEKSRLLSDRFSAERPKGSFSTLEIQRTEQGDSAMYLCASSSRSSRGTEAFFGQGTRLTVV.